This TCR beta chain was retrieved from a study of OX40 agonist ivuxolimab in advanced cancers. Describing the broader study: Ivuxolimab was an agonistic, fully human IgG2 monoclonal antibody directed against OX40 (CD134), a costimulatory receptor. Partial responses occurred in three dose-escalation patients, of whom one had hepatocellular carcinoma and two had cutaneous melanoma. Prior anti-PD-1, anti-PD-L1 or anti-CTLA-4 therapy was permitted, and checkpoint inhibitors had been received by less than 45% of dose-escalation patients. Of the approximately 54 patients in dose escalation, about 20 had hepatocellular carcinoma, about 15 had melanoma, 9 had renal cell carcinoma and 9 had head and neck cancer. Intravenous ivuxolimab was administered to patients every 2 weeks at six dose levels: 0.01, 0.1, 0.3, 1.5, 3 and 10 mg/kg. The paper covers the monotherapy dose-escalation part of the phase I ivuxolimab trial, which included N ≈ 50 patients. In the dose-escalation cohort, 65% to 85% of patients were male, and the mean age was around 65 years with a range of about 23 to 79. The point of sequencing TCRbeta in the periphery was to test whether ivuxolimab changed TCR sequence diversity and drove clonal T-cell expansion. General findings and caveats noted by the study authors: At doses from 0.1 to 3.0 mg/kg, clonal expansion was seen in both CD4+ and CD8+ blood T cells between baseline and week 6. Antigen specificity was not determined for the clonally expanded peripheral T cells. After ivuxolimab, expanded clones were on average more numerous among CD8+ T cells than among CD4+ T cells. Low levels of normalized T-cell clonal expansion were also seen in some patients who did not respond. In the 0.1-3.0 mg/kg groups, partial responders were among the patients with the lowest normalized peripheral clonal expansion, particularly in CD8+ T cells.

Turning to this clone: The target of this receptor is not known. The record has no base qualities; no much larger clone is one base away.

The trial excluded patients who had a history of autoimmune disease or were on systemic immunosuppression. Peripheral blood for TCR sequencing was collected from all dose cohorts at baseline, on cycle 4 day 1, and on cycle 7 day 1. Samples were obtained from an open-label, multicenter, first-in-human phase I dose-escalation trial of ivuxolimab. Adults with locally advanced or metastatic melanoma, renal cell, hepatocellular, or head and neck squamous cell carcinoma were enrolled in the trial. Before TCR sequencing, CD4+ and CD8+ T cells were separately sorted from peripheral blood. To sequence the TCRbeta CDR3 region, genomic DNA was isolated from the sorted cells. The immunoSEQ Assay was used for sequencing of TCRbeta CDR3 regions. Imported from immuneACCESS, the table was reduced by TCRdb to in-frame sequences with V and J called. These copies leave out some clones; in studies compared against another copy, an unresolved V gene accounts for under half, and the cause of the remainder is not known. Across this sample there are tens of thousands of clones, with 70% to 85% seen only once. Together, the top ten hold about 20% of the sample.

This material consisted of CD4+ or CD8+ T cells sorted from blood, taken in a trial of the OX40 agonist ivuxolimab. The source is an adult with an advanced solid tumor such as melanoma, head and neck, liver or kidney cancer.

The DNA is TGTGCCAGCAGCCAAGGGGAGATTGCAGATACGCAGTATTTT. Translated, it gives CASSQGEIADTQYF. The rearranged segments are TRBV4-2 and TRBJ2-3, and the D gene may be TRBD2, 5 bases matching. V gives up 1 base and J gives up 4 bases, and the segment between their germline ends measures 9 bases. For CDR1 and CDR2, the germline V gene lists LGHNA and YNFKEQ. The CDR3 measures 14 amino acids from cysteine to phenylalanine. This entry keeps only the CDR3 DNA: 42 bases, framed from base 1.